This T cell receptor beta chain comes out of a study of CD8 T cells in ankylosing spondylitis. Quantitative 5'-RACE with molecular barcodes generated TCR beta libraries. TCRdb fed the 5' RACE reads into MiXCR, producing one record per CDR3 protein. The table has about 240,000 distinct CDR3 sequences, about 11% seen once. The study's findings and limits: The study identified a TCR beta motif of under 10 highly homologous variants that appeared characteristic of ankylosing spondylitis blood.

After removal of 5 bases from V and 4 bases from J, the junction contained 7 bases not matched to a gene. The CDR3 runs to 13 residues. Germline V CDR1 and CDR2: DFQATT, SNEGSKA (reference sequence). Comments on this clonotype: As yet, its antigen is unknown.

The clonotype was recovered from a male donor with ankylosing spondylitis or in good health (not recorded which). V gene TRBV20-1 combines with J gene TRBJ1-2; the match to TRBD1 covers 7 bases. Sequenced input: blood, either unsorted or a sorted T cell fraction (not recorded which). CDR3 residues: CSASWDSLYGYTF. The DNA for the CDR3 is TGCAGTGCTTCTTGGGACAGCCTCTATGGCTACACCTTC.